This T cell receptor (beta chain) was retrieved from a study of T cell repertoires in cytomegalovirus infection. Across the study: CMV infection together with matching HLA type was indicated by public TCR beta signatures. Study-level results: Within the response measured ex vivo, HLA-C-restricted CMV-specific TCR beta clonotypes were dominant. Carriage of CMV together with the relevant HLA was identifiable through cumulative public TCR beta family frequency.

Per the germline V gene, CDR1 is MNHEY and CDR2 is SMNVEV (reference sequence). This CDR3 has 17 residues. Trimming pared 3 bases from V and 2 bases from J, leaving 17 bases between. TCRdb reprocessed the reads with MiXCR, giving one entry per CDR3 protein. The sample has approximately 500,000 distinct CDR3 sequences; about 15% are singletons. Only a few counts were recorded for this clonotype. The antigen is not known. The sequenced sample was CD8+ T cells from PBMCs. This sequence was found in a human donor in good health (CMV status not recorded). Some clones in this sample may be carry-over from other donors' samples. This chain joins TRBV27 and TRBJ1-5, with D perhaps matching TRBD1 (6 bases). CDR3 region: CASSFAAGGGGNQPQHF. The CDR3 DNA sequence: TGTGCCAGCAGTTTTGCCGCGGGTGGGGGCGGCAATCAGCCCCAGCATTTT.